This T cell receptor (beta chain) was captured by sequencing in a study of CD8+CD57+ T cells in acquired aplastic anemia. Overall study findings and caveats: Patients shared just under 30 CD8+ CDR3 sequences with controls.

Trimming pared 1 base from V and 7 bases from J, leaving 17 bases between. Germline V gene data show CDR1 as SGHAT and CDR2 as FQNNGV. There are 16 residues in the CDR3. This clonotype was detected ten times or more. What it binds is not known. CDR3 and TCR beta VDJ profiling relied on genomic DNA as the template. TCRdb reprocessed the reads with MiXCR, giving one entry per CDR3 protein. The table lists some 45,000 distinct CDR3 sequences, approximately 67% of them singletons. The origin of this receptor is a human donor in good health, serving as a control. The sequenced sample consisted of sorted CD4+, CD8+, or CD8+CD57+ T cells (not recorded which) from PBMCs. The chain is built from TRBV11-2 and TRBJ2-1; D may be TRBD1 (6 bases). The CDR3 reads CASSLGALTGLNEQFF. In nucleotides, the CDR3 is TGTGCCAGCAGCTTAGGGGCCTTAACAGGGTTGAATGAGCAGTTCTTC. Based on the CDR3 plus reference TRBV11-2 and TRBJ2-1, the full variable domain is EAGVAQSPRYKIIEKRQSVAFWCNPISGHATLYWYQQILGQGPKLLIQFQNNGVVDDSQLPKDRFSAERLKGVDSTLKIQPAKLEDSAVYLCASSLGALTGLNEQFFGPGTRLTVL.